One sample yielded the 4 T cell receptor beta chains listed below, sequenced in a study of blood T cell repertoires in COVID-19. Method: immunoSEQ multiplex PCR; TCRdb's copy keeps in-frame clones and lacks some. This table holds over 250,000 clones, more than 90% found once. Sequencing was carried out using PBMCs or T cells enriched from blood (not recorded which). The receptors stem from a man in his fifties or sixties who had recovered from COVID-19.

The J gene is TRBJ1-5, the V gene TRBV10-3, with TRBD1 as a possible D gene (5 bases). Between the trimmed V and J ends, which lost 4 bases and 10 bases, there was a span of 14 bases. In germline, CDR1 is ENHRY, CDR2 SYGVKD. The CDR3 contains 13 residues. In DNA form, the CDR3 reads TGTGCCATCAGTGGTGGGGGGAGAGAACCCCAGCATTTT. It is translated as CAISGGGREPQHF.

This chain uses TRBV6-1 with TRBJ1-1; 7 nucleotides agree with TRBD1. Germline CDR1 and CDR2: MNHNS and SASEGT. The junction had 11 bases not matched to a gene; V was cut back by 3 bases and J by 10 bases. This CDR3 has 14 residues. CDR3 region: CASSDDREIHRAFF. CDR3 in DNA: TGTGCCAGCAGTGACGACAGGGAGATACATCGAGCTTTCTTT.

The chain couples TRBV5-4 to TRBJ1-1, with D unclear. Trimming took 4 bases from V and 1 from J, leaving 8 bases between them. This CDR3 has 13 residues. Germline CDR1 and CDR2: SGHNT and YYREEE (reference sequence). In nucleotides, the CDR3 is TGTGCCAGCAGCCATCAAGCGAACACTGAAGCTTTCTTT. Amino acids: CASSHQANTEAFF.

This rearrangement joins TRBV18 to TRBJ2-7; TRBD2 matches at 9 bases. V was pared by 2 bases and J by 2 bases, with 1 base of the junction left unmatched. The CDR3 totals 14 residues. Germline assignment: CDR1 KGHSH and CDR2 LQKENI. The DNA for the CDR3 is TGTGCCAGCTCACCAGCTAGCGGGGCCTACGAGCAGTACTTC. This codes for CASSPASGAYEQYF.